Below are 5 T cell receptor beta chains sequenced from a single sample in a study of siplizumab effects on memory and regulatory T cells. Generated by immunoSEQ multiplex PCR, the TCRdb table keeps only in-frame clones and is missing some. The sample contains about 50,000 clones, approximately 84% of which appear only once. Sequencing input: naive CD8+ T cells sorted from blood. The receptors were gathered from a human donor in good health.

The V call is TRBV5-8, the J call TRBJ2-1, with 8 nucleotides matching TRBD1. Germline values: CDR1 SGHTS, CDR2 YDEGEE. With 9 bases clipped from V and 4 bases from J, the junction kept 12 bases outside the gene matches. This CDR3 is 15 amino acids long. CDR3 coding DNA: TGTGCCACGACAGGGGCCGCGACACCTTACAATGAGCAGTTCTTC. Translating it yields CATTGAATPYNEQFF.

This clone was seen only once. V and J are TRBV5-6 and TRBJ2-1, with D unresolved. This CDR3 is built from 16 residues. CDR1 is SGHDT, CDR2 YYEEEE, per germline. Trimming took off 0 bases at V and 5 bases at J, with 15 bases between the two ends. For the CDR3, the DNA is TGTGCCAGCAGCTTGGATCTCGGGCCTAACCACAATGAGCAGTTCTTC. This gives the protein CASSLDLGPNHNEQFF.

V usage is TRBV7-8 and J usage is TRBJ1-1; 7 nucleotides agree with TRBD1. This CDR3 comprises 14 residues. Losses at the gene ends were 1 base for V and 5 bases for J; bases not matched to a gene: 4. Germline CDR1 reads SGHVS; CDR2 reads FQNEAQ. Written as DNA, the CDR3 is TGTGCCAGCAGCTTAGTACAGGGGTGGACTGAAGCTTTCTTT. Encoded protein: CASSLVQGWTEAFF.

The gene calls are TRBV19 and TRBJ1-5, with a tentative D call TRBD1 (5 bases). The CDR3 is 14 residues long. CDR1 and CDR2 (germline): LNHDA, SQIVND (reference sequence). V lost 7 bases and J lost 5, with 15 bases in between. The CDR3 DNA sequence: TGTGCCAGTATCCCGGGGGGAACCGATCAGCCCCAGCATTTT. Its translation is CASIPGGTDQPQHF.

CDR3 amino acids: CASSIDRGVIYEQYF. CDR3 DNA sequence: TGTGCCAGTAGTATAGACAGGGGTGTGATCTACGAGCAGTACTTC. The genes are TRBV19 and TRBJ2-7, with D possibly being TRBD1 (6 bases). V was trimmed by 0 bases and J by 3 bases, leaving 12 bases between them. Germline lookup yields CDR1 LNHDA and CDR2 SQIVND (reference sequence). The CDR3 length is 15 residues.